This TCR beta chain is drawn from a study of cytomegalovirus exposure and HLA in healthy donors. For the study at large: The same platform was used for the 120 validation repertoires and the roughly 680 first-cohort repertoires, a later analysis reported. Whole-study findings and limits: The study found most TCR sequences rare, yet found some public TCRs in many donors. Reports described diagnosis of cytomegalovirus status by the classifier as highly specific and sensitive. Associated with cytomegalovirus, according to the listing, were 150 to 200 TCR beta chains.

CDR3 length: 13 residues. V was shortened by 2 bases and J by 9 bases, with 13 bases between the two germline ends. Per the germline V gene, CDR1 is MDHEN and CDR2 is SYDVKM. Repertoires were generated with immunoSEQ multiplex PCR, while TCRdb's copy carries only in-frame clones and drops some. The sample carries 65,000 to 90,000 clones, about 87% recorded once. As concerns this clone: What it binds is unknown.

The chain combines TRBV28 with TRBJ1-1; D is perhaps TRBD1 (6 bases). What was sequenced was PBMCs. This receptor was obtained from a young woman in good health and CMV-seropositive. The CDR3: CASSLVNGGQAFF. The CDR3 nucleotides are TGTGCCAGCAGTTTAGTTAACGGGGGGCAAGCTTTCTTT.